The T cell receptor beta chain described here comes from a study of blood T cell repertoires in COVID-19. Overall study: Italy, Spain and the United States were the sources of the convalescent and acute COVID-19 samples. Sample material is recorded as cDNA or gDNA derived from T cells, B-cell-depleted T cells, or PBMCs.

Original processing notes: Amplifying reference gene primers gave estimates of nucleated cell counts. The method was immunoSEQ multiplex PCR; TCRdb's version includes in-frame clones alone and lacks a portion of them. V and J calls and clone size are those listed in that table; D and trimming were worked out from the DNA. This table has 150,000 to 200,000 clones, 70% to 90% appearing once. The germline V gene has CDR1 SNHLY and CDR2 FYNNEI. V shed 8 bases and J shed 7 bases, with 17 bases lying between them. This CDR3 contains 13 residues. The sequence was obtained from a man between 60 and 75 years old with active or convalescent COVID-19. The chain has TRBV2 and TRBJ1-2; TRBD1 is a possible D gene (6 bases). The material sequenced was peripheral blood. CDR3 coding DNA: TGTGCCAGCTCCCAAGGGGGGGCTGGTGGCTACACCTTC. Translation gives CASSQGGAGGYTF. The complete variable domain, with remaining parts taken from reference TRBV2 and TRBJ1-2, reads EPEVTQTPSHQVTQMGQEVILRCVPISNHLYFYWYRQILGQKVEFLVSFYNNEISEKSEIFDDQFSVERPDGSNFTLKIRSTKLEDSAMYFCASSQGGAGGYTFGSGTRLTVV.